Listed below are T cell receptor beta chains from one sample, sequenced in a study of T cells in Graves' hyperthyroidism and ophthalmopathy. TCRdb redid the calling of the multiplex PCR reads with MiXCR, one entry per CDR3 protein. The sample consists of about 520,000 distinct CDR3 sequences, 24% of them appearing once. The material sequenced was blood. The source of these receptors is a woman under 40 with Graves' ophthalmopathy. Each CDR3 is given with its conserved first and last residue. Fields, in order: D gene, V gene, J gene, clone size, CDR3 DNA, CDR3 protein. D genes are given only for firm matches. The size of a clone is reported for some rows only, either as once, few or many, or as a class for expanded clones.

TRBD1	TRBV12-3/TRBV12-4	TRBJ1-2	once	TGTGCCAGCGGACGGACAGGGGGTAAAGGCTATGGCTACACCTTC	CASGRTGGKGYGYTF
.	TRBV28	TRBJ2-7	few	TGTGCCAGCACTACGGGACTCTGGACCCTCTCCTACGAGCAGTACTTC	CASTTGLWTLSYEQYF
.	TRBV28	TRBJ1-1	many	TGTGCCAGCAGTCCCGGGGGGAACTCGAACACTGAAGCTTTCTTT	CASSPGGNSNTEAFF
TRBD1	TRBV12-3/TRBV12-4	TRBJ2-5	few	TGTGCCAGCAGTTTAGGGACAGGGGGGTACCAAGAGACCCAGTACTTC	CASSLGTGGYQETQYF
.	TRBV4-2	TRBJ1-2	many	TGTGCCAGCAGCCAAGATGACTATGGCTACACCTTC	CASSQDDYGYTF
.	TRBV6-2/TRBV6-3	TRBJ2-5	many	TGTGCCAGCAGTTACGGGGGGGCCGAGGAGACCCAGTACTTC	CASSYGGAEETQYF
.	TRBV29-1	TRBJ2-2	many	TGCAGCGTTGGGGGATGGGGCCCGAACACCGGGGAGCTGTTTTTT	CSVGGWGPNTGELFF
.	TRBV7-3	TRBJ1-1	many	TGTGCCAGCAGCTTAGGTGGAGGGGGGGGTGACACTGAAGCTTTCTTT	CASSLGGGGGDTEAFF
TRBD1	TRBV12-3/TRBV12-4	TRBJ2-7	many	TGTGCCAGCAGTCCCGAGGGGGCGAAGCCCTACGAGCAGTACTTC	CASSPEGAKPYEQYF
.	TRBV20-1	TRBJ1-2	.	TGCAGTGCTAGGGGCCCTACCTTC	CSARGPTF
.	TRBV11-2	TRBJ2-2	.	TGTGCCAGCAGCTTAATCAGGAAGAACACCGGGGAGCTGTTTTTT	CASSLIRKNTGELFF
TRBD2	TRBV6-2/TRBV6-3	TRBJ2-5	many	TGTGCCAGCACCAGGGGGACTAGCGGAGAGACCCAGTACTTC	CASTRGTSGETQYF
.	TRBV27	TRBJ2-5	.	TGTGCCAGCAGTTTAAAGGCGGCCGAGACCCAGTACTTC	CASSLKAAETQYF
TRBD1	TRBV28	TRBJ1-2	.	TGTGCCAGCAGTATTGAGGGGGCCTACTATGGCTACACCTTC	CASSIEGAYYGYTF
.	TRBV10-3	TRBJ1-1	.	TGTGCCATCAGTGATTCGACAGCCAAGAACACTGAAGCTTTCTTT	CAISDSTAKNTEAFF
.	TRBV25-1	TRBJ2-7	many	TGTGCCAGCAGTGAATCCTCGGGGCCCGTCTACGAGCAGTACTTC	CASSESSGPVYEQYF
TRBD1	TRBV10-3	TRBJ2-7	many	TGTGCCATCAGTGTAGGACAGGGGTTCGCGAACGAGCAGTACTTC	CAISVGQGFANEQYF
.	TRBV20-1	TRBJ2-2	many	TGCAGTGCTATCGACCATTTACCCGGGGAGCTGTTTTTT	CSAIDHLPGELFF
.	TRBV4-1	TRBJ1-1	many	TGCGCCAGCAGCCAAGGAGGGGGTTGGACTGAAGCTTTCTTT	CASSQGGGWTEAFF
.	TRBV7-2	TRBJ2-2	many	TGTGCCAGCAGCTTAGGCGCCCTCACCGGGGAGCTGTTTTTT	CASSLGALTGELFF
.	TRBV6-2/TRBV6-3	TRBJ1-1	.	TGTGCCAGCAGTTACGGGGAGGTGAACACTGAAGCTTTCTTT	CASSYGEVNTEAFF
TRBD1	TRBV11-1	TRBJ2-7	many	TGTGCCAGCAGCTCAAGGGGGGACAGGGGGTTCCACGAGCAGTACTTC	CASSSRGDRGFHEQYF
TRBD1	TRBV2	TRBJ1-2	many	TGTGCCAGCGGTCGGGACAGGGCGGATTATGGCTACACCTTC	CASGRDRADYGYTF
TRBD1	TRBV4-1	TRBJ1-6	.	TGCGCCAGCAGCCTAGGGCCCGGGACAGGGATTTCACCCCTCCACTTT	CASSLGPGTGISPLHF
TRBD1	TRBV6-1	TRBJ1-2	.	TGTGCCAGCAGTGTGGGGACAGGGCCCTATGGCTACACCTTC	CASSVGTGPYGYTF
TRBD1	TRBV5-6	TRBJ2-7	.	TGTGCCAGCAGCTCCCTTCAGCAGGGGGTCTACGAGCAGTACTTC	CASSSLQQGVYEQYF